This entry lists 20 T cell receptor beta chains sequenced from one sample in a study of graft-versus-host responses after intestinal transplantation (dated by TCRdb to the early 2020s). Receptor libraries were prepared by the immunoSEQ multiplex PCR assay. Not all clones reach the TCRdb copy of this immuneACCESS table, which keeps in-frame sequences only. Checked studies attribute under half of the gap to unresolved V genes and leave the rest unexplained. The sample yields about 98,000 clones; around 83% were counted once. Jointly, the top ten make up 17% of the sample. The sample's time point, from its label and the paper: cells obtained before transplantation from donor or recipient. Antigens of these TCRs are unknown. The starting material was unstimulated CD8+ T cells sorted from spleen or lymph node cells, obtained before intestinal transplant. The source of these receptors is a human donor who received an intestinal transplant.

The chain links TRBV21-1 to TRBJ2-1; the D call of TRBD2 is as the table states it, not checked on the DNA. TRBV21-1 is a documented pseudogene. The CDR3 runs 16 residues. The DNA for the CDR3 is TGTGCCAGCAGCAAAGTGGGGGGGAGCTCCTACAATGAGCAGTTCTTC. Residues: CASSKVGGSSYNEQFF.

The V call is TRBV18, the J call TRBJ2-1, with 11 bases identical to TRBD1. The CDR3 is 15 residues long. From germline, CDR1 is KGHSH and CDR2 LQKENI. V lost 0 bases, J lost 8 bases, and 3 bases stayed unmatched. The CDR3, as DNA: TGTGCCAGCTCACCACCGGACAGGGGGCCGGATGAGCAGTTCTTC. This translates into CASSPPDRGPDEQFF.

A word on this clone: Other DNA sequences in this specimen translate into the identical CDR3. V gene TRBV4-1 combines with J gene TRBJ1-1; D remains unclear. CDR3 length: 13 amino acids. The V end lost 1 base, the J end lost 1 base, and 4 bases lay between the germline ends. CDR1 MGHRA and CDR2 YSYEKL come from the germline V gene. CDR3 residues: CASSQGQNTEAFF. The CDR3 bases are TGCGCCAGCAGCCAAGGACAGAACACTGAAGCTTTCTTT.

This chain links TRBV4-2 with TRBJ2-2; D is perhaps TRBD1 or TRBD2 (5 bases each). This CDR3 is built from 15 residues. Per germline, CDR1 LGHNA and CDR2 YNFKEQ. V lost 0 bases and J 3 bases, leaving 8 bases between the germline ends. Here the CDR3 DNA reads TGTGCCAGCAGCCAAGAATGGGGGTACACCGGGGAGCTGTTTTTT. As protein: CASSQEWGYTGELFF.

The CDR3: CASSLPSGGNEQFF. As DNA, the CDR3 is TGTGCCAGCAGCTTGCCTAGCGGGGGCAATGAGCAGTTCTTC. The gene calls are TRBV5-6 and TRBJ2-1; 10 nucleotides match TRBD2. CDR1 and CDR2 (germline): SGHDT, YYEEEE. There are 14 residues in the CDR3. V trimming: 1 base; J trimming: 6 bases; junction bases outside the gene matches: 1.

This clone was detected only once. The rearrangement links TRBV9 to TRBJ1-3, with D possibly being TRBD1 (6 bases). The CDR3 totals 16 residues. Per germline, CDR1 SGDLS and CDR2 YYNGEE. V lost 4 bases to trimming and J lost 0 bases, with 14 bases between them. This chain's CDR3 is CASSTEDSGSGNTIYF. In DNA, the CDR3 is TGTGCCAGCAGCACGGAGGACAGCGGCTCTGGAAACACCATATATTTT.

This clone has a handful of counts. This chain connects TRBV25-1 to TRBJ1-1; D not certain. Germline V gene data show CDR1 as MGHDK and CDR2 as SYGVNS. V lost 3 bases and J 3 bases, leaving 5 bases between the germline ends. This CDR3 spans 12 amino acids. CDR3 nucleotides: TGTGCCAGCAGTGACACCTACACTGAAGCTTTCTTT. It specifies CASSDTYTEAFF.

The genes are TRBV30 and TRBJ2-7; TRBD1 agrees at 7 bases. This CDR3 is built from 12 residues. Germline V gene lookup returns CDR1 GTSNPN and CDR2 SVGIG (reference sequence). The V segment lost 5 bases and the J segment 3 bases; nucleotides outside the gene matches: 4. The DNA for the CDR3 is TGTGCCTGGGACAGGGACATCTACGAGCAGTACTTC. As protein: CAWDRDIYEQYF.

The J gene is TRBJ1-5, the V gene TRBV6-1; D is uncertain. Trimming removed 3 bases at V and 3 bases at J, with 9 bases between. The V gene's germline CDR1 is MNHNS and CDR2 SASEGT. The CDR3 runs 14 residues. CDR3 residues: CASSDVGNNQPQHF. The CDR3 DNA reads TGTGCCAGCAGTGACGTTGGGAACAATCAGCCCCAGCATTTT.

The CDR3 bases are TGTGCCAGCAGCCAGTTCACAGGGAGGAAGGCTGAAGCTTTCTTT. Translated, it gives CASSQFTGRKAEAFF. The chain carries TRBV4-2 and TRBJ1-1, with D possibly TRBD1 on 6 matching bases. Germline values: CDR1 LGHNA, CDR2 YNFKEQ. V lost 3 bases to trimming and J lost 6 bases, with 17 bases between them. There are 15 residues in the CDR3.

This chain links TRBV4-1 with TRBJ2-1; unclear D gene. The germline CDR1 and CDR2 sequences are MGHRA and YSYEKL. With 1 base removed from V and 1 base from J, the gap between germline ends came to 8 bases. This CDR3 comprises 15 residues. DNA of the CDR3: TGCGCCAGCAGCCAAGTGGCAGCATCCTACAATGAGCAGTTCTTC. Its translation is CASSQVAASYNEQFF.

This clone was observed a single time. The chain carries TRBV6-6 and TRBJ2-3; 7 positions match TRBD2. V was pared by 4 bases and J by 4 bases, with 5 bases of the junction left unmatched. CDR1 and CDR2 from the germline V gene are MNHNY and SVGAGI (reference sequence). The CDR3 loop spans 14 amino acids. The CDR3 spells CASSSSGVSDTQYF. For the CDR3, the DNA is TGTGCCAGCAGTTCCAGCGGGGTTTCAGATACGCAGTATTTT.

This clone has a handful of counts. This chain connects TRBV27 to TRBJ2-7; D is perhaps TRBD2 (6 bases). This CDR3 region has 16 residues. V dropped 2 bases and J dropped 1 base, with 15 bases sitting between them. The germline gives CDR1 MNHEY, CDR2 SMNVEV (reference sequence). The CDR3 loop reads CASSLKSAGPSYEQYF. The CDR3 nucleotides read TGTGCCAGCAGTTTAAAGTCGGCGGGGCCTTCCTACGAGCAGTACTTC.

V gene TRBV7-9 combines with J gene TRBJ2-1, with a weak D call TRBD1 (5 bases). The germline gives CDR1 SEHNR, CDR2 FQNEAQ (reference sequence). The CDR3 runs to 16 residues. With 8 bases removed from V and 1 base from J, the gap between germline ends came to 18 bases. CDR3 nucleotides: TGTGCCAGCGACGAAGCTGACAGTTCTTCCTACAATGAGCAGTTCTTC. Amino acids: CASDEADSSSYNEQFF.

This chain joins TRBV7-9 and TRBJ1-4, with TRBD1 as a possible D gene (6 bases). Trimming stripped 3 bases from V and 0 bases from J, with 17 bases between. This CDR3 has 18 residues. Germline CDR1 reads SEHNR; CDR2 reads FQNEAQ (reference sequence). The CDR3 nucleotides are TGTGCCAGCAGCTTCGATCGGCAGGGGCGTTCAACTAATGAAAAACTGTTTTTT. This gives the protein CASSFDRQGRSTNEKLFF.

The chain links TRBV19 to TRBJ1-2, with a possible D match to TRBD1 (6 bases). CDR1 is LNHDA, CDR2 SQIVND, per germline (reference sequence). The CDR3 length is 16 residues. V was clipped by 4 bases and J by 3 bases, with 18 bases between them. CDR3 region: CASSTRDTGWDYGYTF. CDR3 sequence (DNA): TGTGCCAGTAGTACCCGGGACACGGGATGGGACTATGGCTACACCTTC.

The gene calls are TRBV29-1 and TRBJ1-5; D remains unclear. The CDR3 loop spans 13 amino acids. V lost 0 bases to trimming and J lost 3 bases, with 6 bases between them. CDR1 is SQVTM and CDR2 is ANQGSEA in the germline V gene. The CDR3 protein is CSVEDGVNQPQHF. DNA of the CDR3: TGCAGCGTTGAAGATGGGGTCAATCAGCCCCAGCATTTT.

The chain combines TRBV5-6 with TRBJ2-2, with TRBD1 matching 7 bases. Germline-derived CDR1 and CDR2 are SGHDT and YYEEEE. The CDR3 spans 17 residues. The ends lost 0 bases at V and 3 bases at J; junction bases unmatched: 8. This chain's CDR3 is CASSLDGETGYTGELFF. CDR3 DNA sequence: TGTGCCAGCAGCTTGGATGGAGAGACAGGGTACACCGGGGAGCTGTTTTTT. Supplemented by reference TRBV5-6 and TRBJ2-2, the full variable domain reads DAGVTQSPTHLIKTRGQQVTLRCSPKSGHDTVSWYQQALGQGPQFIFQYYEEEERQRGNFPDRFSGHQFPNYSSELNVNALLLGDSALYLCASSLDGETGYTGELFFGEGSRLTVL.

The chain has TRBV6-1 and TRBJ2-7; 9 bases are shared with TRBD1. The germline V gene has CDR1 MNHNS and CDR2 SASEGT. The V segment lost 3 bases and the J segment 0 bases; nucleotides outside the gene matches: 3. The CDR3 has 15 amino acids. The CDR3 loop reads CASSEGQGFSYEQYF. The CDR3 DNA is TGTGCCAGCAGTGAGGGACAGGGATTCTCCTACGAGCAGTACTTC.

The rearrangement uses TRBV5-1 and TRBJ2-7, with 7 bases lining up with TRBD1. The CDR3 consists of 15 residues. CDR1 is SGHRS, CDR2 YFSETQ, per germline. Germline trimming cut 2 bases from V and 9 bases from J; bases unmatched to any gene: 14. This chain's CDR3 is CASSFWTGDRYRQYF. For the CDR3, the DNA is TGCGCCAGCAGCTTTTGGACAGGCGACCGCTACAGGCAGTACTTC.